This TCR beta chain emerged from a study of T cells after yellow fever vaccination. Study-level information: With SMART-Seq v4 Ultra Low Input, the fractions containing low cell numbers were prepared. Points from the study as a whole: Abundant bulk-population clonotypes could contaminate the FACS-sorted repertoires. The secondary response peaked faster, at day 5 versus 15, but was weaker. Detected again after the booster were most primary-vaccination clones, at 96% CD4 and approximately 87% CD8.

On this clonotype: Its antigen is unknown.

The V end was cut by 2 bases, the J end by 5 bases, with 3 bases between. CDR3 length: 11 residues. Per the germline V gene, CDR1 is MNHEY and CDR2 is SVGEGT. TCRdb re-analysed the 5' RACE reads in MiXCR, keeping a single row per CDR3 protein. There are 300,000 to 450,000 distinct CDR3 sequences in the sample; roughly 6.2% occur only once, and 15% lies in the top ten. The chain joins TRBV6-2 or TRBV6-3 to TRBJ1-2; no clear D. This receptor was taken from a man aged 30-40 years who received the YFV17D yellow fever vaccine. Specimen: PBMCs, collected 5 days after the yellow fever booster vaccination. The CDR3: CASSYGYGYTF. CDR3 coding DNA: TGTGCCAGCAGTTACGGGTATGGCTACACCTTC.